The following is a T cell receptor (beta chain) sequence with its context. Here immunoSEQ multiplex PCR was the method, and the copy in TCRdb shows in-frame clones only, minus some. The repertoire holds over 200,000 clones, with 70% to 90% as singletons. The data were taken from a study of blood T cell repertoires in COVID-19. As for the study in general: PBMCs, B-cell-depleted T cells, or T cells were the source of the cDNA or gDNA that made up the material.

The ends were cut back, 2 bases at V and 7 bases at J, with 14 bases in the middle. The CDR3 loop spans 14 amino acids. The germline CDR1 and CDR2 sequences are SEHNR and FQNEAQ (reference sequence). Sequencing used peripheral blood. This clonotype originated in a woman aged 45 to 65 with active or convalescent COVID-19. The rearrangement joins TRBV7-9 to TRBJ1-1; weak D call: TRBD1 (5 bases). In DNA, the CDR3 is TGTGCCAGCAGCTTAAACCCACAGGATCGTGAAGCTTTCTTT. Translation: CASSLNPQDREAFF.